This paragraph reports one T cell receptor (beta chain). This table comes from immunoSEQ multiplex PCR, and its TCRdb copy is limited to in-frame clones, with some not included. Of over 80,000 clones in the sample, approximately 90% were seen once. This specimen comes from a study of T cell responses to AZD1222 COVID-19 vaccine. V shed 0 bases and J 7 bases; nucleotides not matched to a gene: 8. Germline loops: CDR1 SGHRS, CDR2 YFSETQ. This CDR3 is built from 15 residues. Recipients boosted at about 4 weeks or about 12 weeks are pooled. The rearrangement uses TRBV5-1 and TRBJ2-7, with TRBD1 matching over 9 bases. The sequence was obtained from an adult who received the AZD1222 COVID-19 vaccine. The sample in question was peripheral blood, obtained 28 days after the second AZD1222 dose. The CDR3 spells CASSLAGTGSGEQYF. CDR3 sequence (DNA): TGCGCCAGCAGCTTGGCCGGGACAGGGTCGGGGGAGCAGTACTTC.